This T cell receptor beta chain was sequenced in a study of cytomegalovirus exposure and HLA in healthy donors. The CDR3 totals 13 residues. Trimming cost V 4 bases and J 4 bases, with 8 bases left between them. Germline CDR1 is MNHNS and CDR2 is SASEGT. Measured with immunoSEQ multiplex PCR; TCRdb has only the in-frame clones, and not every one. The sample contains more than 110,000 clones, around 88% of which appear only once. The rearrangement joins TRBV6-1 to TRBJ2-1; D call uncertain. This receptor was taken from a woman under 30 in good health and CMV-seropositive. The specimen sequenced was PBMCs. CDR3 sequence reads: CASSVLPYNEQFF. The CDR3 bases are TGTGCCAGCAGTGTACTGCCGTACAATGAGCAGTTCTTC.